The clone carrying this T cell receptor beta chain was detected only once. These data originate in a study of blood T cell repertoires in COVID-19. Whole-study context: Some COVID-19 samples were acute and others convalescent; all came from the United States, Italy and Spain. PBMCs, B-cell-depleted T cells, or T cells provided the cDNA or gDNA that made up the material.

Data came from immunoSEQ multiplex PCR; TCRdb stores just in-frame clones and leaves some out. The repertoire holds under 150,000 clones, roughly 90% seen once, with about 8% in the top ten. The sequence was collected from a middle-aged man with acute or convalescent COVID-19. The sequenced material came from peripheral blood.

CDR3 sequence: CASSPGTGLYNEQFF. The CDR3 nucleotides are TGTGCCAGCAGTCCGGGGACAGGGCTCTACAATGAGCAGTTCTTC. The chain is built from TRBV6-2 or TRBV6-3 and TRBJ2-1; 9 bases are a match to TRBD1. This CDR3 comprises 15 residues. CDR1 MNHEY and CDR2 SVGEGT come from the germline V gene. Trimming removed 5 bases from V and 3 bases from J; junction bases left unmatched: 5.